Each of the 15 T cell receptor beta chains below was sequenced from the same sample in a study of T cell repertoires in cytomegalovirus infection. No antigen is known for these receptors. One entry per CDR3 protein, called by TCRdb with MiXCR from the reads. This sample carries fewer than 950,000 distinct CDR3 sequences, 32% of them seen once, and the ten largest clones take 9.5% to 15%. Material: cultured CD8+ T cells from PBMCs, obtained from culture after CMV antigen stimulation. The receptors originated from a human donor in good health (CMV status not recorded). Some clones in this sample may be carry-over from other donors' samples.

V usage is TRBV6-1 and J usage is TRBJ2-7; D is perhaps TRBD1 (5 bases). The CDR3 is 15 residues long. Germline V gene data show CDR1 as MNHNS and CDR2 as SASEGT. Trimming removed 3 bases from V and 0 bases from J, with 12 bases in between. As DNA, the CDR3 is TGTGCCAGCAGTGAGTTCTTGGACAACTCCTACGAGCAGTACTTC. As protein: CASSEFLDNSYEQYF.

The chain uses TRBV28 and TRBJ2-7; no firm D call. V was clipped by 6 bases and J by 1 base, with 16 bases between them. The V gene's germline CDR1 is MDHEN and CDR2 SYDVKM. The CDR3 is 15 residues long. CDR3 in DNA: TGTGCCAGCAGCCCTATTGGAAGTCGGTCCTACGAGCAGTACTTC. Translation: CASSPIGSRSYEQYF.

As to this clonotype: This clone may be a read error of a much larger clone one base away. The chain combines TRBV7-2 with TRBJ1-2, with D perhaps TRBD1 (5 bases). The CDR3 length is 16 residues. CDR1 SGHTA and CDR2 FQGNSA come from the germline V gene. Written as DNA, the CDR3 is TGTGCCAACAGCTCAAGTGGGGGGAGGGGTGGCTATGGCTACACCTTC. It encodes CANSSSGGRGGYGYTF.

This clonotype came up many times. This chain joins TRBV4-1 and TRBJ1-5; D call uncertain. Germline values: CDR1 MGHRA, CDR2 YSYEKL. This CDR3 contains 13 residues. V lost 3 bases to trimming and J lost 0 bases, with 3 bases between them. For the CDR3, the DNA is TGCGCCAGCAGCCATTATAGCAATCAGCCCCAGCATTTT. It translates to CASSHYSNQPQHF.

V is TRBV4-3 and J is TRBJ2-1, with D perhaps assigned TRBD1 or TRBD2 (5 bases each). Germline V gene data show CDR1 as LGHNA and CDR2 as YSLEER. Trimming took off 3 bases at V and 9 bases at J, with 18 bases between the two ends. The CDR3 is 15 residues long. CDR3 in amino acids: CASSQSRDHGFEQFF. CDR3 nucleotide sequence: TGCGCCAGCAGCCAGAGCCGGGACCATGGCTTTGAGCAGTTCTTC.

The rearrangement links TRBV2 to TRBJ2-1; D tentatively reads TRBD1 or TRBD2 (6 bases each). The CDR3 sequence is 15 residues long. The V and J ends lost 3 bases and 4 bases respectively, with 13 bases between them. CDR1 and CDR2 from the germline V gene are SNHLY and FYNNEI. The CDR3: CASSDGRGHYNEQFF. DNA for the CDR3: TGTGCCAGCAGTGACGGGCGGGGACATTACAATGAGCAGTTCTTC.

Concerning this clonotype itself: A much more abundant neighbour one base away suggests this may be a read error. The V call is TRBV7-2, the J call TRBJ2-3; TRBD1 matches at 9 bases. Matching the DNA end better, TRBJ1-5 makes the J call doubtful. The CDR3 contains 15 residues. Germline V gene sequence: CDR1 SGHTA, CDR2 FQGNSA. CDR3 sequence: CASSSGTGYTDTQHF. CDR3 DNA sequence: TGTGCCAGCAGCTCCGGGACAGGGTATACAGATACGCAGCATTTT.

This chain links TRBV29-1 with TRBJ1-2; D perhaps matches TRBD1 (5 bases). Germline V CDR1 and CDR2: SQVTM, ANQGSEA. The CDR3 runs 17 residues. V was shortened by 0 bases and J by 5 bases, with 22 bases between the two germline ends. The CDR3 DNA reads as TGCAGCGTTGAAGAACAAGTCCGGGACGAGGGATGGTATGGCTACACCTTC. Protein: CSVEEQVRDEGWYGYTF.

CDR3 bases: TGTGCCAGCAGAAGGGGAGGGAAGGGCTACGAGCAGTACTTC. It translates to CASRRGGKGYEQYF. V is TRBV27 and J is TRBJ2-7; TRBD2 agrees at 7 bases. The V gene's germline CDR1 is MNHEY and CDR2 SMNVEV (reference sequence). V lost 6 bases and J lost 3; bases outside the gene matches: 8. The CDR3 is 14 amino acids.

This clonotype was counted only a few times. The chain carries TRBV12-3 or TRBV12-4 and TRBJ2-5, with a possible D match to TRBD2 (6 bases). Trimming pared 6 bases from V and 6 bases from J, leaving 23 bases between. This CDR3 has 16 residues. This CDR3 reads CASSLGRRGGEQTQYF. CDR3 DNA sequence: TGTGCCAGCAGCCTGGGCCGGCGGGGCGGGGAACAGACCCAGTACTTC.

Only one count was recorded for this clonotype. V usage is TRBV28 and J usage is TRBJ2-7; D uncertain. The germline V gene encodes CDR1 MDHEN and CDR2 SYDVKM. The CDR3 covers 15 residues. V was trimmed by 6 bases and J by 5 bases, leaving 20 bases between them. CDR3 region: CASRPTPGSGHEQYV. In DNA, the CDR3 is TGTGCCAGCAGACCCACACCCGGTTCCGGCCACGAGCAGTACGTC.

This sequence joins TRBV12-3 or TRBV12-4 and TRBJ2-7; the match to TRBD1 covers 7 bases. The CDR3 extends over 15 amino acids. V was clipped by 3 bases and J by 3 bases; unmatched bases: 8. DNA of the CDR3: TGTGCCAGCAGTTTGGCCCAGGGGGTGGGCTACGAGCAGTACTTC. It translates to CASSLAQGVGYEQYF.

The chain is built from TRBV14 and TRBJ1-1; a weak D match, TRBD1 (5 bases). Germline CDR1 reads SGHDN; CDR2 reads FVKESK. Trimming took off 1 base at V and 10 bases at J, with 13 bases between the two ends. The CDR3 runs 13 residues. The CDR3 DNA reads TGTGCCAGCAGCCAAGGGGTGGGGCTCGGAGCTTTCTTT. Translated: CASSQGVGLGAFF. Based on the CDR3 plus reference TRBV14 and TRBJ1-1, the full variable domain is EAGVTQFPSHSVIEKGQTVTLRCDPISGHDNLYWYRRVMGKEIKFLLHFVKESKQDESGMPNNRFLAERTGGTYSTLKVQPAELEDSGVYFCASSQGVGLGAFFGQGTRLTVV.

In its sample, this clonotype was seen a few times. The chain recombines TRBV7-9 with TRBJ2-5; D is perhaps TRBD2 (5 bases). The CDR3 loop spans 14 amino acids. Trimming took 3 bases from V and 1 from J, leaving 9 bases between them. Per germline, CDR1 SEHNR and CDR2 FQNEAQ (reference sequence). CDR3: CASSFEGSQETQYF. DNA for the CDR3: TGTGCCAGCAGCTTTGAGGGATCCCAAGAGACCCAGTACTTC.

The J gene is TRBJ1-1, the V gene TRBV5-1; D not certain. CDR3 length: 13 amino acids. Germline CDR1 SGHRS, CDR2 YFSETQ. V was shortened by 2 bases and J by 5 bases, with 10 bases between the two germline ends. The CDR3 region is CASSFEWGTEAFF. DNA of the CDR3: TGCGCCAGCAGCTTCGAGTGGGGTACTGAAGCTTTCTTT. The complete variable domain, with remaining parts taken from reference TRBV5-1 and TRBJ1-1, reads KAGVTQTPRYLIKTRGQQVTLSCSPISGHRSVSWYQQTPGQGLQFLFEYFSETQRNKGNFPGRFSGRQFSNSRSEMNVSTLELGDSALYLCASSFEWGTEAFFGQGTRLTVV.